This TCR beta chain derives from a study of T cell clones after liver transplantation. As for the study in general: Post-transplant blood was tracked for graft-donor-reactive T cell clones identified in a pre-transplant mixed lymphocyte reaction.

A remark on this clone: Its target is unknown.

Broader study findings: Circulating graft-donor-reactive CD4 TCRbeta sequences fell significantly post-transplant in most of the 8 subjects.

Sequencing was performed with immunoSEQ multiplex PCR; in TCRdb, only in-frame clones are kept and a portion is missing. The sample records about 21,000 clones, approximately 94% being singletons. The CDR3 sequence is 16 residues long. Germline V lookup: CDR1 MNHEY, CDR2 SMNVEV (reference sequence). V lost 2 bases to trimming and J lost 5 bases, with 19 bases between them. The TCR was taken from a human patient who received a liver transplant. The graft donor may have contributed some T cells. Sequences were derived from CD8+ T cells from blood, sampled about 26 months after liver transplant. The rearrangement links TRBV27 to TRBJ2-7, with D possibly TRBD2 on 6 matching bases. The CDR3 region is CASSLTSPPSPHEQYF. Here the CDR3 DNA reads TGTGCCAGCAGTTTAACTAGCCCCCCATCCCCCCACGAGCAGTACTTC.